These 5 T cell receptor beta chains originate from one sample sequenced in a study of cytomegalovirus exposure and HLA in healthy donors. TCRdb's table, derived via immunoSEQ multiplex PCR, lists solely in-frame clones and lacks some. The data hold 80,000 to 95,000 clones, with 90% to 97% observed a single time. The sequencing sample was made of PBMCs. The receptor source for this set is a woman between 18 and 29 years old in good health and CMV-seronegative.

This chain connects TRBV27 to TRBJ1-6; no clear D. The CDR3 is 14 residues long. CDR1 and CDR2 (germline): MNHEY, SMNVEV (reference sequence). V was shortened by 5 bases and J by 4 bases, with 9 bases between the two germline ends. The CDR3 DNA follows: TGTGCCAGCAGTAGCCCTGTGTATAATTCACCCCTCCACTTT. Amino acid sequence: CASSSPVYNSPLHF.

Here the CDR3 reads CATAYILTDTQYF. CDR3 DNA sequence: TGTGCCACCGCCTATATACTCACAGATACGCAGTATTTT. The chain uses TRBV27 and TRBJ2-3, with D unclear. Trimming shortened V by 10 bases and J by 2 bases, and 13 bases separated the two germline ends. The length of the CDR3 is 13 residues. Germline CDR1 and CDR2: MNHEY and SMNVEV (reference sequence).

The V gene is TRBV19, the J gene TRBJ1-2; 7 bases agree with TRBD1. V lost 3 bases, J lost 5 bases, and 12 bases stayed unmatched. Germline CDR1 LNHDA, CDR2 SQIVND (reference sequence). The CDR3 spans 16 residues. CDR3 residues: CASSIFAGTALYGYTF. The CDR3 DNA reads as TGTGCCAGTAGTATCTTCGCCGGGACAGCGTTGTATGGCTACACCTTC.

CDR3 DNA sequence: TGTGCCAGCCCGGGACAGGGGGCGTCCGAGCAGTACTTC. It encodes CASPGQGASEQYF. J is TRBJ2-7 and V is TRBV5-8; 12 nucleotides agree with TRBD1. Germline V gene lookup returns CDR1 SGHTS and CDR2 YDEGEE. The CDR3 extends over 13 amino acids. Germline trimming cut 7 bases from V and 6 bases from J; bases unmatched to any gene: 5.

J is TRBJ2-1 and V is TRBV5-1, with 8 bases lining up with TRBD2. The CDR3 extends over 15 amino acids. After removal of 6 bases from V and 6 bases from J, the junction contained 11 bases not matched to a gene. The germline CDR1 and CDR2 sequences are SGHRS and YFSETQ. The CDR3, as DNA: TGCGCCAGCATTCTTCTAGCGGGCGGGCTCAATGAGCAGTTCTTC. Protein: CASILLAGGLNEQFF.